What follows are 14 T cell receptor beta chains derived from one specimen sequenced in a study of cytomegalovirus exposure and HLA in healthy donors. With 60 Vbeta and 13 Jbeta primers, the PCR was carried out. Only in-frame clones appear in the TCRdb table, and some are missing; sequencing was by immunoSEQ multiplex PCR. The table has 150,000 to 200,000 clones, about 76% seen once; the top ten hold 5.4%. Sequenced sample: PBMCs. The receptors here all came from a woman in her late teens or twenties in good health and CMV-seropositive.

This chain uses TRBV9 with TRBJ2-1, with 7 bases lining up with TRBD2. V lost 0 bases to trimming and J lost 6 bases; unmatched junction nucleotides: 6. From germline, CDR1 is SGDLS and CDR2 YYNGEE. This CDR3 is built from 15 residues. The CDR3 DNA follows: TGTGCCAGCAGCGTAGTGGGGGGGTATCCCAATGAGCAGTTCTTC. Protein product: CASSVVGGYPNEQFF.

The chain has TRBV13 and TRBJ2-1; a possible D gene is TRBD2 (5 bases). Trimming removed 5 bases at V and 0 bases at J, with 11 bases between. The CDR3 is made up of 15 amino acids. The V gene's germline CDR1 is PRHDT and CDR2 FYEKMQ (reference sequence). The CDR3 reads CASSRSGSSYNEQFF. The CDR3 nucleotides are TGTGCCAGCAGCCGGTCGGGGAGCTCCTACAATGAGCAGTTCTTC.

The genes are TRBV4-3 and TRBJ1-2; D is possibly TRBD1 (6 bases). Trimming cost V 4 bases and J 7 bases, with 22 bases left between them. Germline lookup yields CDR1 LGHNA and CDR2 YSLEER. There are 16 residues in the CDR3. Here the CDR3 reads CASSRSKDSLPRGYTF. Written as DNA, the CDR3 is TGCGCCAGCAGCCGCTCCAAGGACAGCCTTCCTCGTGGCTACACCTTC.

In nucleotides, the CDR3 is TGTGCCAGCAGTAGGGACTCGTCCTATGGCTACACCTTC. Its protein is CASSRDSSYGYTF. The chain uses TRBV11-1 and TRBJ1-2; tentative D call: TRBD1 (5 bases). The V end was cut by 6 bases, the J end by 4 bases, with 12 bases between. This CDR3 has 13 residues. Germline values: CDR1 SGHAT, CDR2 FQDESV (reference sequence).

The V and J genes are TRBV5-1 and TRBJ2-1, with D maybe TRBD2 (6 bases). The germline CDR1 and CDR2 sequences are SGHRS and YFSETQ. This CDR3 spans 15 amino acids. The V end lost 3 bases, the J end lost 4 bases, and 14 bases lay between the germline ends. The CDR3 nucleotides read TGCGCCAGCAGCTCCTCGGCGGGGCTATACAATGAGCAGTTCTTC. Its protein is CASSSSAGLYNEQFF.

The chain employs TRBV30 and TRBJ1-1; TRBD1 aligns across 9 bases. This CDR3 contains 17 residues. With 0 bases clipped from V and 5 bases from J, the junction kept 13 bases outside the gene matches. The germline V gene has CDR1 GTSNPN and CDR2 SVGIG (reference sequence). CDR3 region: CAWSVMTGGKGKTEAFF. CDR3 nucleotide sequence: TGTGCCTGGAGTGTCATGACAGGGGGAAAAGGAAAAACTGAAGCTTTCTTT. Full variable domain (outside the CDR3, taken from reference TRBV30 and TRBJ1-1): SQTIHQWPATLVQPVGSPLSLECTVEGTSNPNLYWYRQAAGRGLQLLFYSVGIGQISSEVPQNLSASRPQDRQFILSSKKLLLSDSGFYLCAWSVMTGGKGKTEAFFGQGTRLTVV.

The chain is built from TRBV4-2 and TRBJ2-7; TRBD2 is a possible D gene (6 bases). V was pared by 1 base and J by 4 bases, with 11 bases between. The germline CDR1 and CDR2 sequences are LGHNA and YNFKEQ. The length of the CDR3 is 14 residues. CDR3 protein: CASSQVGGAYEQYF. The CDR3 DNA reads TGTGCCAGCAGCCAAGTTGGCGGGGCGTACGAGCAGTACTTC.

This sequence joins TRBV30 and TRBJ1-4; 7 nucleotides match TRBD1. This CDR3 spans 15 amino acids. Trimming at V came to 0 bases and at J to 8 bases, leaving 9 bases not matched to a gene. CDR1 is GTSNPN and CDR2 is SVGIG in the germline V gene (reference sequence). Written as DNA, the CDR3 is TGTGCCTGGAGTGTACGTGGGACAGCGGTGGAAAAACTGTTTTTT. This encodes CAWSVRGTAVEKLFF.

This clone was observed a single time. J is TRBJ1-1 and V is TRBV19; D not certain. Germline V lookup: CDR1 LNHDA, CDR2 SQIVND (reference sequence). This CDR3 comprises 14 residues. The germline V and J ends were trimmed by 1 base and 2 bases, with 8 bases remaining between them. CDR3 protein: CASSIGGINTEAFF. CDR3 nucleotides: TGTGCCAGTAGTATAGGAGGGATAAACACTGAAGCTTTCTTT.

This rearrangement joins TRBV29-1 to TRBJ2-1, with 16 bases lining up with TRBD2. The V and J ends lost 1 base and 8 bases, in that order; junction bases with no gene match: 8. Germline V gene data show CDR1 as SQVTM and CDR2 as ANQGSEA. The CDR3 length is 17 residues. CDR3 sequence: CSVEAPGTSGGADEQFF. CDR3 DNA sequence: TGCAGCGTTGAAGCCCCAGGGACTAGCGGGGGGGCCGATGAGCAGTTCTTC.

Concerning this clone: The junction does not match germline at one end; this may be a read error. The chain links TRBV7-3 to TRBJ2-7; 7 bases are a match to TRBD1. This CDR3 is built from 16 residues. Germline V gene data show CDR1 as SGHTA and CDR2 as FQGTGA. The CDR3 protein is CASSPGAGGPPYEQCF. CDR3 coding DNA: TGTGCCAGCAGTCCCGGGGCAGGGGGTCCCCCCTACGAGCAGTGCTTC.

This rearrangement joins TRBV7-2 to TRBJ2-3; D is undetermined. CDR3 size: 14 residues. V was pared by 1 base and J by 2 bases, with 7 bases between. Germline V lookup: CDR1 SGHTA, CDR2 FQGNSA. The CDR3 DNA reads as TGTGCCAGCAGCTTAGACGGGTCCACAGATACGCAGTATTTT. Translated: CASSLDGSTDTQYF.

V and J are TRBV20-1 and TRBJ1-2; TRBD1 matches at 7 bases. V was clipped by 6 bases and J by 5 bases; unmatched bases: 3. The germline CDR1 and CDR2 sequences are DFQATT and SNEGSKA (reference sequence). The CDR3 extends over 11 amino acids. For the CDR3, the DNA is TGCAGTGCAAGGACAGGATATGGCTACACCTTC. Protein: CSARTGYGYTF.

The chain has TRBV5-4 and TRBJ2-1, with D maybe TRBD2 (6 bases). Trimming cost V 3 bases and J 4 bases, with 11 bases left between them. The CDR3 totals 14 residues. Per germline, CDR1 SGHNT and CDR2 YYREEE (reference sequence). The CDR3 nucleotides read TGTGCCAGCAGCTCCCCGGACTATTACAATGAGCAGTTCTTC. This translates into CASSSPDYYNEQFF.